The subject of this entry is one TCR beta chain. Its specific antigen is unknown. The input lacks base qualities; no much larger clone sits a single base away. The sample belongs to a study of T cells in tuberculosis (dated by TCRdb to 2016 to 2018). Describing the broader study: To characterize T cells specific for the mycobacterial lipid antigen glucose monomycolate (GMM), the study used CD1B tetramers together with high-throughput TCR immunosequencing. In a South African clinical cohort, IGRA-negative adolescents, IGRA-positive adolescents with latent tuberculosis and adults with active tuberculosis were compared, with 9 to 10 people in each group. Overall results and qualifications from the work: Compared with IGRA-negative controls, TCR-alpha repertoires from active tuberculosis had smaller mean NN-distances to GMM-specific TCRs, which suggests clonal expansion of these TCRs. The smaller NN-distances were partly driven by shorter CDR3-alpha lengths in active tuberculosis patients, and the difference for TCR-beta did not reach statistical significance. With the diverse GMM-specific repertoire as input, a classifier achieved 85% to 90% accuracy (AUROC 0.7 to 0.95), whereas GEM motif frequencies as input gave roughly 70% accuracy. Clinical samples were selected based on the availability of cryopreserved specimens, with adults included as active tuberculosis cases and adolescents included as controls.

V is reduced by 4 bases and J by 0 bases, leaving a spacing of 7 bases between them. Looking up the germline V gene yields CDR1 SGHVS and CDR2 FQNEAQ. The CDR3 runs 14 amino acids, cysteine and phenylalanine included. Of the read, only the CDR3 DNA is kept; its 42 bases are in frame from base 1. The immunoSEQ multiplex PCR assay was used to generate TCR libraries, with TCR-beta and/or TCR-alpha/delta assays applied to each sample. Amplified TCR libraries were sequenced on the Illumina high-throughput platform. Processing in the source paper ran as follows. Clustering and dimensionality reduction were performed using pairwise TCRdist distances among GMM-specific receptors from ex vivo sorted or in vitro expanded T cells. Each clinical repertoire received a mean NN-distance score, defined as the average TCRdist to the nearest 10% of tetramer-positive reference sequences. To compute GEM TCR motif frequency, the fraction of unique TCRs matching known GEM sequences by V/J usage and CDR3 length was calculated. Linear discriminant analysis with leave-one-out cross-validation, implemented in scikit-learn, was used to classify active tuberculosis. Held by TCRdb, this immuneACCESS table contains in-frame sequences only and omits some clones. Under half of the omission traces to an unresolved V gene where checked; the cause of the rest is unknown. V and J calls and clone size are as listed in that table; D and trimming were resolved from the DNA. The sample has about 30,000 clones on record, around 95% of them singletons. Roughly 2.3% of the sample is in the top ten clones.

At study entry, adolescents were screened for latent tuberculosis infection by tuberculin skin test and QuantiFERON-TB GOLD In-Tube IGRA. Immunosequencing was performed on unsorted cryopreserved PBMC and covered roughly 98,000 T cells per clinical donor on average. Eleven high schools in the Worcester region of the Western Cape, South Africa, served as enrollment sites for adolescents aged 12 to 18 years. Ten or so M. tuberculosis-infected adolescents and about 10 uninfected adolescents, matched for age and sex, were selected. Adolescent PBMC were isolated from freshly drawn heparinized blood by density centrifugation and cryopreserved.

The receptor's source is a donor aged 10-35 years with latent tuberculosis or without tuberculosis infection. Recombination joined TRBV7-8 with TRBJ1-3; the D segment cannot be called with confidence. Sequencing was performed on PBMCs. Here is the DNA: TGTGCCAGCAGCTACGGGTCCTCTGGAAACACCATATATTTT. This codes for CASSYGSSGNTIYF.